Shown below are 8 T cell receptor beta chains from a single sample sequenced in a study of human T cells and chemical hapten exposure (dated by TCRdb to 2020 to 2023). Total RNA was isolated from unfractionated whole blood collected in Tempus Blood RNA tubes. Libraries were prepared through 5' RACE. Sequencing used an Illumina MiSeq. The public reads were quality trimmed at Q25 with fastp and then assembled into clones with MiXCR by TCRdb, keeping productive beta chains. For every CDR3 protein sequence, its rows merge into one entry that carries the most common genes and DNA. The sample has tens of thousands of distinct CDR3 sequences on record, more than 15% of them singletons. Around 6.8% of the sample belongs to the ten largest clones. The receptor set was obtained from a female donor in good health.

Ten or more counts support this clonotype. The chain carries TRBV6-2 or TRBV6-3 and TRBJ1-4; D is ambiguous. CDR1 is MNHEY, CDR2 SVGEGT, per germline. V was cut by 5 bases and J by 6 bases, with 13 bases left in between. The CDR3 runs 14 residues. CDR3 residues: CASSQSRRDEKLFF. CDR3 nucleotides: TGTGCCAGCAGTCAATCTCGCCGAGATGAAAAACTGTTTTTT.

This clonotype turned up a few times. The V and J genes are TRBV28 and TRBJ2-3; 9 nucleotides align to TRBD2. Unmatched junction bases numbered 14, after V lost 7 bases and J lost 6 bases. The CDR3 is 16 residues long. Germline lookup yields CDR1 MDHEN and CDR2 SYDVKM. Here the CDR3 reads CASTSKGSGSPDTQYF. DNA for the CDR3: TGTGCCAGCACTTCTAAGGGTAGCGGGAGCCCTGATACGCAGTATTTT. The whole variable domain, remainder taken from reference TRBV28 and TRBJ2-3, is DVKVTQSSRYLVKRTGEKVFLECVQDMDHENMFWYRQDPGLGLRLIYFSYDVKMKEKGDIPEGYSVSREKKERFSLILESASTNQTSMYLCASTSKGSGSPDTQYFGPGTRLTVL.

V and J are TRBV7-8 and TRBJ1-3; the D is unclear. The CDR3 runs to 15 residues. Between the trimmed V and J ends, which lost 5 bases and 2 bases, there was a span of 13 bases. In germline, CDR1 is SGHVS, CDR2 FQNEAQ. The DNA of the CDR3 is TGTGCCAGCAGCCCGAGGGCGGAAACTGGAAACACCATATATTTT. Translation gives CASSPRAETGNTIYF.

This chain links TRBV18 with TRBJ2-3, with 7 bases aligning to TRBD2. V lost 4 bases and J lost 2; bases outside the gene matches: 12. The CDR3 runs to 17 residues. Germline assignment: CDR1 KGHSH and CDR2 LQKENI. The CDR3 here is CASSLYGLAEATDTQYF. CDR3 nucleotides: TGTGCCAGCTCACTCTACGGGCTAGCGGAGGCCACAGATACGCAGTATTTT.

This clonotype was found a few times. The gene calls are TRBV18 and TRBJ1-1, with D maybe TRBD1 (5 bases). Between the trimmed V and J ends, which lost 2 bases and 6 bases, there was a span of 7 bases. The CDR3 spans 12 residues. Per germline, CDR1 KGHSH and CDR2 LQKENI. The CDR3: CASSPSGPEAFF. The CDR3 DNA reads as TGTGCCAGCTCACCATCGGGGCCTGAAGCTTTCTTT.

This clonotype was observed a few times. The J gene is TRBJ1-1, the V gene TRBV4-1; D not certain. The germline V gene has CDR1 MGHRA and CDR2 YSYEKL. The CDR3 covers 15 residues. The V end lost 0 bases, the J end lost 1 base, and 9 bases lay between the germline ends. The CDR3 coding sequence is TGCGCCAGCAGCCAAGAGGGCGCACAGAACACTGAAGCTTTCTTT. Amino acid sequence: CASSQEGAQNTEAFF.

This clonotype was counted a few times. The chain joins TRBV11-2 to TRBJ1-2; maybe TRBD1 (6 bases). Germline CDR1 SGHAT, CDR2 FQNNGV. Between the trimmed V and J ends, which lost 4 bases and 4 bases, there was a span of 16 bases. The CDR3 contains 15 residues. The CDR3 bases are TGTGCCAGCAGCTCCCCCCGGCAGGGGCCCTATGGCTACACCTTC. Protein sequence: CASSSPRQGPYGYTF.

This clonotype was counted many times. The chain couples TRBV10-3 to TRBJ2-5; D possibly corresponds to TRBD2 (5 bases). Per the germline V gene, CDR1 is ENHRY and CDR2 is SYGVKD. V lost 8 bases, J lost 5 bases, and 15 bases lay in between. This CDR3 comprises 13 residues. CDR3: CAIEARPGETQYF. In DNA, the CDR3 is TGTGCCATCGAGGCCAGGCCGGGGGAGACCCAGTACTTC.